The clone carrying this TCR beta chain was found many times. V lost 0 bases and J 7 bases, leaving 7 bases between the germline ends. Germline V gives CDR1 WNHNN, CDR2 SYGVQD (reference sequence). The CDR3 is made up of 13 amino acids. Amplification of TCR alpha and beta CDR3 regions from RNA used iRepertoire nested multiplex PCR. TCRdb analysed the multiplex PCR reads with MiXCR anew, one entry per CDR3 protein. The sample has some 85,000 distinct CDR3 sequences, 20% to 25% seen once; the top ten hold around 7%. This sample was taken from a study of glioma-infiltrating T cells. This chain uses TRBV10-1 with TRBJ2-4; D remains ambiguous. This receptor was identified in a human donor with low-grade glioma or glioblastoma, undergoing nonglioma brain surgery, or in good health (not recorded which). The sample comprised glioma tissue, nonneoplastic brain tissue, or PBMCs (not recorded which). The CDR3 DNA sequence: TGCGCCAGCAGTGAGTCGAGCCGGAACATTCAGTACTTC. As protein: CASSESSRNIQYF.